A single sample is the source of the 6 T cell receptor beta chains below, sequenced in a study of CD8+CD57+ T cells in acquired aplastic anemia. Investigators profiled TCR beta VDJ and CDR3 from genomic DNA template. TCRdb reanalysed the reads using MiXCR and keeps one entry per CDR3 protein. The sample lists some 150,000 distinct CDR3 sequences; 47% were seen once. Patients chosen for sequencing had shown CD8+CD57+ cell expansion by flow cytometry. What was sequenced was sorted CD4+, CD8+, or CD8+CD57+ T cells (not recorded which) from PBMCs. Receptors originate from a human donor with aplastic anemia.

This clonotype was detected many times. This sequence joins TRBV7-6 and TRBJ2-2, with D perhaps TRBD2 (6 bases). The V end was cut by 2 bases, the J end by 4 bases, with 20 bases between. There are 18 residues in the CDR3. From germline, CDR1 is SGHVS and CDR2 FNYEAQ. The CDR3 region is CASSLSVTGGGRTGELFF. In DNA form, the CDR3 reads TGTGCCAGCAGCTTATCGGTGACCGGGGGTGGCCGCACCGGGGAGCTGTTTTTT.

This clonotype was observed a few times. This chain joins TRBV20-1 and TRBJ2-5; 12 nucleotides match TRBD2. The CDR3 covers 14 residues. CDR1 is DFQATT and CDR2 is SNEGSKA in the germline V gene (reference sequence). Losses at the gene ends were 5 bases for V and 2 bases for J; bases not matched to a gene: 3. The CDR3 nucleotides read TGCAGTGCTCTCACTAGCGGGGGGCAAGAGACCCAGTACTTC. It codes for CSALTSGGQETQYF.

Points on this clonotype: A clone one base away is much larger, so this may be a read error. The rearrangement uses TRBV7-3 and TRBJ2-3; 11 bases agree with TRBD2. The CDR3 sequence is 15 residues long. Germline-derived CDR1 and CDR2 are SGHTA and FQGTGA. Unmatched junction bases numbered 2, after V lost 5 bases and J lost 1 base. The DNA of the CDR3 is TGTGCCAGCAGCATTAGCGGGGGGGGCACAGATACGCAGTATTTT. This sequence encodes CASSISGGGTDTQYF. The full variable domain, rest sourced from reference TRBV7-3 and TRBJ2-3, is GAGVSQTPSNKVTEKGKYVELRCDPISGHTALYWYRQSLGQGPEFLIYFQGTGAADDSGLPNDRFFAVRPEGSVSTLKIQRTERGDSAVYLCASSISGGGTDTQYFGPGTRLTVL.

The V gene is TRBV19, the J gene TRBJ1-2; TRBD1 matches 7 bases. Losses at the gene ends were 5 bases for V and 10 bases for J; bases not matched to a gene: 10. Germline CDR1 is LNHDA and CDR2 is SQIVND (reference sequence). The CDR3 loop spans 13 amino acids. CDR3 DNA: TGTGCCAGTAGTGCCACAGGGACAGACCTCTACACCTTC. Translating it yields CASSATGTDLYTF.

The sample holds many counts of this clonotype. V is TRBV2 and J is TRBJ2-7; D gene ambiguous. Between the trimmed V and J ends, which lost 2 bases and 2 bases, there was a span of 7 bases. The CDR3 consists of 13 residues. Germline V CDR1 and CDR2: SNHLY, FYNNEI. The CDR3 is CASSEYRAYEQYF. The CDR3 nucleotides are TGTGCCAGCAGTGAATACCGGGCCTACGAGCAGTACTTC.

This clonotype has only one observation. The chain uses TRBV20-1 and TRBJ1-5; no definite D call. The CDR3 consists of 13 residues. V was trimmed by 3 bases and J by 7 bases, leaving 13 bases between them. Germline V CDR1 and CDR2: DFQATT, SNEGSKA (reference sequence). The CDR3 spells CSASLGKGQPQHF. The CDR3 nucleotides are TGCAGTGCTAGTCTGGGGAAAGGGCAGCCCCAGCATTTT.